This TCR beta chain was identified in a study of Graves' ophthalmopathy and Graves' hyperthyroidism. Study outcomes and limitations: Most thyroid-expanded clonotypes exceeding 0.001 frequency were also found in blood.

Trimming at V came to 6 bases and at J to 3 bases, leaving 1 base not matched to a gene. The CDR3 is made up of 14 amino acids. This clonotype was observed a handful of times. Its cognate antigen is unknown. RNA transcripts were the template, and TCR beta CDR3 regions were amplified from them. In the first round, RT-PCR was carried out with HTBI primers, and a multiplex PCR formed the second round. TCRdb analysed the multiplex PCR reads with MiXCR anew, one entry per CDR3 protein. The sample has about 740,000 distinct CDR3 sequences; 40% are singletons. Sequenced: peripheral blood. V gene TRBV12-3 or TRBV12-4 combines with J gene TRBJ2-5; 13 positions agree with TRBD2. The TCR was taken from an adult man with Graves' ophthalmopathy. Here the CDR3 DNA reads TGTGCCAGCAGGGGGACTAGCGGGGAAGAGACCCAGTACTTC. This codes for CASRGTSGEETQYF.